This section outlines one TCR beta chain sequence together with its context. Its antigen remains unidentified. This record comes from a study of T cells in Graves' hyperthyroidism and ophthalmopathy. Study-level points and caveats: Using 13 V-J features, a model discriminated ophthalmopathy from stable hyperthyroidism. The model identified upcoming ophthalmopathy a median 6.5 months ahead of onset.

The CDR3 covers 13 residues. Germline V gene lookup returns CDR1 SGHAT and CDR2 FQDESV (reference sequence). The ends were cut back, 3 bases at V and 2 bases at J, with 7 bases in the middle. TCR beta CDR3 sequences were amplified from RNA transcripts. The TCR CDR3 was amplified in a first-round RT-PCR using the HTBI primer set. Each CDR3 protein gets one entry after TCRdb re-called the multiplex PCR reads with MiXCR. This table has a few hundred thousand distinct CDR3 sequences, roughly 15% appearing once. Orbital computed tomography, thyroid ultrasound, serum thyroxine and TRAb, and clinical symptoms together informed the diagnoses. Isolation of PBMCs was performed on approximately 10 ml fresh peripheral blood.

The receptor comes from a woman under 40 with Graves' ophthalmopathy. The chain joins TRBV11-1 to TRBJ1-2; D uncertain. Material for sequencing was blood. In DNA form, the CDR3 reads TGTGCCAGCAGCTTTAAAAACAACTATGGCTACACCTTC. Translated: CASSFKNNYGYTF.